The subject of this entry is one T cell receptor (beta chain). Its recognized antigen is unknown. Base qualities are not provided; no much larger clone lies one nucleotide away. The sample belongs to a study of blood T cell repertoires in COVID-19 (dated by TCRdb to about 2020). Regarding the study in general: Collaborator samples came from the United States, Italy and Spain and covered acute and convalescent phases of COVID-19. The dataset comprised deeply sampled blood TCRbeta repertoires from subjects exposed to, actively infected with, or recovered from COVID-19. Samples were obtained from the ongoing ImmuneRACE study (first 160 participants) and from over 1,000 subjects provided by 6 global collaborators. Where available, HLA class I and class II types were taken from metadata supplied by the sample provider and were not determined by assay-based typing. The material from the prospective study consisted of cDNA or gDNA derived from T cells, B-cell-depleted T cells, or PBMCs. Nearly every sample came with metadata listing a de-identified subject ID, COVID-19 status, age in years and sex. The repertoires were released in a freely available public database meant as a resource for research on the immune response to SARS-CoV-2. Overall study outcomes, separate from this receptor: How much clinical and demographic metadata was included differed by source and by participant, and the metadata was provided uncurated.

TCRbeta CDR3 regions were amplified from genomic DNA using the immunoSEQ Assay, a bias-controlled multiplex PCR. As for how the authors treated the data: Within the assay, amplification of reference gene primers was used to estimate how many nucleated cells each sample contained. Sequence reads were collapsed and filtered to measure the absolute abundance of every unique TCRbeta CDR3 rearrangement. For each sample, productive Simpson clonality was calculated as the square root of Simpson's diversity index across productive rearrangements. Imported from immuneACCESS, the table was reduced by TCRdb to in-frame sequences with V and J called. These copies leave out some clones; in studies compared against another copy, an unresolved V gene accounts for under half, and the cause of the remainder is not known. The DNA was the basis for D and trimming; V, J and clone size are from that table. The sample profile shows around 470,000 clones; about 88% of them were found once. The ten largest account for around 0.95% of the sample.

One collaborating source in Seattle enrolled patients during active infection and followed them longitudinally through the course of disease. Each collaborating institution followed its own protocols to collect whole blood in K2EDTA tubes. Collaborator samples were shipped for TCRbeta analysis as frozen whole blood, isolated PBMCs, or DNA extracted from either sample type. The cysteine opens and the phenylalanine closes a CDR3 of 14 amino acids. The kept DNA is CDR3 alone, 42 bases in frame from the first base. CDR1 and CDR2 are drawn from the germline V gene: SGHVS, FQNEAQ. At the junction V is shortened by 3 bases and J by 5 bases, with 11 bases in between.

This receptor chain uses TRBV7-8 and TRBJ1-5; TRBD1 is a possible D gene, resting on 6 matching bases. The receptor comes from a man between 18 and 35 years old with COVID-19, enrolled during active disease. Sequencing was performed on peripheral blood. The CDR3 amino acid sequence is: CASSFSRGHQPQHF. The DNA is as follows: TGTGCCAGCAGCTTCAGCAGGGGTCATCAGCCCCAGCATTTT.